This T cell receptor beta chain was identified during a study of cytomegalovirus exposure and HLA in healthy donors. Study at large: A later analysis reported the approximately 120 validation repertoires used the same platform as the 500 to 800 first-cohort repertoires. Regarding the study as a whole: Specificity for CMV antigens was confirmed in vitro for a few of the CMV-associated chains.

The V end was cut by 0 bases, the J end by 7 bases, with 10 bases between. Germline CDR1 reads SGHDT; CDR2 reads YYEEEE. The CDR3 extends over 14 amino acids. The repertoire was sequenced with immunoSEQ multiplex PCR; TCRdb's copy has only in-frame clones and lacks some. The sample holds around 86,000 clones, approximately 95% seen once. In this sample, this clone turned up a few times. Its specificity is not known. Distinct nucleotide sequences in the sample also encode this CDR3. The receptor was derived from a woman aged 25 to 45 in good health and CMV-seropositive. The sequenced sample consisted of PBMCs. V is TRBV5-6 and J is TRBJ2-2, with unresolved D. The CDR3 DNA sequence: TGTGCCAGCAGCTTGGCCGGGTGGTACGGGGAGCTGTTTTTT. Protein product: CASSLAGWYGELFF.